Shown below are 27 T cell receptor beta chains from a single sample sequenced in a study of T cells in Graves' hyperthyroidism and ophthalmopathy. Amplification of TCR beta CDR3 regions was performed using RNA transcripts as template. First-round RT-PCR targeting the TCR CDR3 was performed with the HTBI primer set. TCRdb analysed the multiplex PCR reads with MiXCR anew, one entry per CDR3 protein. There are 530,000 or so distinct CDR3 sequences in the sample; approximately 25% occur only once, and 11% lies in the top ten. Sequenced sample: blood. All receptors come from a woman aged 25 to 39 with Graves' ophthalmopathy.

This clonotype came up many times. V and J are TRBV28 and TRBJ1-2; the match to TRBD1 covers 8 bases. Trimming removed 6 bases from V and 4 bases from J; junction bases left unmatched: 10. Germline CDR1 is MDHEN and CDR2 is SYDVKM. CDR3 length: 15 residues. The CDR3 bases are TGTGCCAGCAGCAGGATCCCGGGACAGGCCTATGGCTACACCTTC. The encoded protein is CASSRIPGQAYGYTF.

The chain links TRBV5-1 to TRBJ2-7, with 8 bases identical to TRBD1. Germline-derived CDR1 and CDR2 are SGHRS and YFSETQ. This CDR3 has 15 amino acids. The junction had 6 bases not matched to a gene; V was cut back by 2 bases and J by 2 bases. CDR3: CASSFGTGAAYEQYF. The CDR3 DNA sequence: TGCGCCAGCAGCTTCGGGACAGGCGCCGCCTACGAGCAGTACTTC.

The chain employs TRBV15 and TRBJ2-2; either TRBD1 or TRBD2 may supply D (5 bases each). The CDR3 covers 16 residues. From germline, CDR1 is LNHNV and CDR2 YYDKDF (reference sequence). The V and J ends lost 1 base and 6 bases respectively, with 15 bases between them. The CDR3 sequence is CATSRGGEGGAGELFF. In DNA, the CDR3 is TGTGCCACCAGCAGAGGAGGGGAAGGAGGCGCCGGGGAGCTGTTTTTT.

A remark on this clonotype: A much larger clone sits a single nucleotide away, making a read error possible. The rearrangement links TRBV5-1 to TRBJ2-7; 12 positions match TRBD1. Germline CDR1 and CDR2: SGHRS and YFSETQ. J was trimmed by 3 bases and V by 6 bases; bases with no gene match: 10. CDR3 length: 16 amino acids. CDR3 coding DNA: TGCGCCAGCACTTCCTCCGGGACAGGGGGCGTCTACGAGCAGTACTTC. Amino acid sequence: CASTSSGTGGVYEQYF.

The chain couples TRBV6-5 to TRBJ1-1; the D is unclear. There are 13 residues in the CDR3. Germline V gene lookup returns CDR1 MNHEY and CDR2 SVGAGI. V was shortened by 6 bases and J by 1 base, with 9 bases between the two germline ends. DNA of the CDR3: TGTGCCAGCAGCTATACCCAGAACACTGAAGCTTTCTTT. Residues: CASSYTQNTEAFF.

The genes are TRBV4-2 and TRBJ2-7; 7 bases match TRBD2. Trimming at V came to 1 base and at J to 4 bases, leaving 10 bases not matched to a gene. CDR1 and CDR2 (germline): LGHNA, YNFKEQ. This CDR3 contains 16 residues. CDR3 protein: CASSQGPPSGEYEQYF. CDR3 coding DNA: TGTGCCAGCAGCCAAGGTCCCCCTAGCGGAGAATACGAGCAGTACTTC.

This clonotype was recorded many times. The chain couples TRBV7-2 to TRBJ2-7; maybe TRBD2 (6 bases). Germline V lookup: CDR1 SGHTA, CDR2 FQGNSA. Trimming took 0 bases from V and 7 from J, leaving 13 bases between them. There are 14 residues in the CDR3. In DNA, the CDR3 is TGTGCCAGCAGCTTAGCGGGGGGTACCCTGGAGCAGTACTTC. It encodes CASSLAGGTLEQYF.

This clonotype has a count of ten or more. This rearrangement joins TRBV9 to TRBJ2-7; D unclear. Trimming took off 0 bases at V and 7 bases at J, with 8 bases between the two ends. Germline V lookup: CDR1 SGDLS, CDR2 YYNGEE. CDR3 size: 12 residues. Here the CDR3 DNA reads TGTGCCAGCAGCGTAGGGCTGGGAGAGCAGTACTTC. Its translation is CASSVGLGEQYF.

This clonotype occurred many times. The chain links TRBV5-1 to TRBJ1-2; TRBD1 matches 8 bases. V was clipped by 0 bases and J by 8 bases; unmatched bases: 6. Germline loops: CDR1 SGHRS, CDR2 YFSETQ. The CDR3 extends over 14 amino acids. The CDR3 loop reads CASSLDRGTEGYTF. In DNA, the CDR3 is TGCGCCAGCAGCTTGGACAGGGGGACCGAGGGCTACACCTTC. Full variable domain (outside the CDR3, taken from reference TRBV5-1 and TRBJ1-2): KAGVTQTPRYLIKTRGQQVTLSCSPISGHRSVSWYQQTPGQGLQFLFEYFSETQRNKGNFPGRFSGRQFSNSRSEMNVSTLELGDSALYLCASSLDRGTEGYTFGSGTRLTVV.

V is TRBV27 and J is TRBJ2-2; D not resolved. CDR3 length: 13 residues. Germline CDR1 reads MNHEY; CDR2 reads SMNVEV (reference sequence). Trimming took off 7 bases at V and 1 base at J, with 7 bases between the two ends. The chain's CDR3 is CASKFVNTGELFF. The CDR3 DNA reads TGTGCCAGCAAGTTCGTGAACACCGGGGAGCTGTTTTTT.

This clonotype occurred many times. The chain couples TRBV29-1 to TRBJ2-5, with TRBD1 as a possible D gene (6 bases). This CDR3 comprises 13 residues. From germline, CDR1 is SQVTM and CDR2 ANQGSEA. Trimming stripped 3 bases from V and 2 bases from J, with 10 bases between. In DNA form, the CDR3 reads TGCAGCGTTGACCGAGGACAGCAAGAGACCCAGTACTTC. The encoded protein is CSVDRGQQETQYF.

The chain has TRBV6-5 and TRBJ1-1, with D perhaps TRBD1 (5 bases). The V end was cut by 0 bases, the J end by 0 bases, with 8 bases between. The length of the CDR3 is 15 residues. Germline V gene lookup returns CDR1 MNHEY and CDR2 SVGAGI. CDR3 loop: CASSYSYRMNTEAFF. The DNA for the CDR3 is TGTGCCAGCAGTTACTCGTACAGGATGAACACTGAAGCTTTCTTT.

As to this clonotype: The conserved closing phenylalanine or tryptophan is absent in this CDR3, likely reflecting a read error. This rearrangement joins TRBV20-1 to TRBJ1-5; 7 bases fit TRBD1. CDR3 length: 14 amino acids. The germline gives CDR1 DFQATT, CDR2 SNEGSKA (reference sequence). CDR3 nucleotide sequence: TGCAGCCTTAAGGGACAGTATAGCAATCAGCCCCAGCATGTT. It codes for CSLKGQYSNQPQHV.

This clonotype was seen a few times. The rearrangement joins TRBV6-2 or TRBV6-3 to TRBJ2-7, with 11 bases aligning to TRBD1. Germline loops: CDR1 MNHEY, CDR2 SVGEGT. CDR3 size: 15 residues. V was clipped by 3 bases and J by 5 bases; unmatched bases: 6. For the CDR3, the DNA is TGTGCCAGCAGTTATGCGGGACAGGGGGTCCACGAGCAGTACTTC. Its translation is CASSYAGQGVHEQYF.

This clonotype was detected many times. The chain has TRBV18 and TRBJ2-7; D remains unclear. Deletions cut 2 bases from V and 0 bases from J, with 14 bases between. This CDR3 is built from 16 residues. CDR1 and CDR2 (germline): KGHSH, LQKENI. CDR3 nucleotides: TGTGCCAGCTCACCAATCGCCGGATTTAGCTCCTACGAGCAGTACTTC. It translates to CASSPIAGFSSYEQYF.

The chain joins TRBV5-1 to TRBJ1-2, with a possible D match to TRBD1 (5 bases). Trimming shortened V by 4 bases and J by 8 bases, and 15 bases separated the two germline ends. This CDR3 comprises 13 residues. From germline, CDR1 is SGHRS and CDR2 YFSETQ. CDR3 sequence: CASSRDGVMGYTF. CDR3 DNA: TGCGCCAGCAGCAGGGACGGGGTCATGGGCTACACCTTC.

This clonotype was seen repeatedly, ten times or more. The V call is TRBV28, the J call TRBJ2-7; D perhaps matches TRBD2 (6 bases). V lost 7 bases to trimming and J lost 7 bases, with 20 bases between them. The germline V gene encodes CDR1 MDHEN and CDR2 SYDVKM. The CDR3 contains 14 residues. The CDR3 sequence is CASTPQGGAGEQYF. CDR3 nucleotides: TGTGCCAGCACCCCCCAAGGAGGGGCAGGGGAGCAGTACTTC.

This clonotype was seen a few times. The chain uses TRBV18 and TRBJ2-7, with TRBD1 matching over 10 bases. Germline trimming cut 5 bases from V and 3 bases from J; bases unmatched to any gene: 7. The V gene's germline CDR1 is KGHSH and CDR2 LQKENI. CDR3 size: 15 residues. This chain's CDR3 is CASSTGQGWNYEQYF. Written as DNA, the CDR3 is TGTGCCAGCTCAACGGGACAGGGGTGGAACTACGAGCAGTACTTC.

This clonotype showed up many times. The CDR3 is CASSPGPLVYGYTF. DNA of the CDR3: TGCGCCAGCAGCCCGGGCCCGTTAGTCTATGGCTACACCTTC. The chain uses TRBV5-1 and TRBJ1-2; D gene uncertain. V was trimmed by 4 bases and J by 4 bases, leaving 14 bases between them. The CDR3 contains 14 residues. Germline V gene sequence: CDR1 SGHRS, CDR2 YFSETQ. Using reference TRBV5-1 and TRBJ1-2 for the parts outside the CDR3, the full variable domain is KAGVTQTPRYLIKTRGQQVTLSCSPISGHRSVSWYQQTPGQGLQFLFEYFSETQRNKGNFPGRFSGRQFSNSRSEMNVSTLELGDSALYLCASSPGPLVYGYTFGSGTRLTVV.

V is TRBV29-1 and J is TRBJ2-2, with TRBD1 identical over 7 bases. CDR1 SQVTM and CDR2 ANQGSEA come from the germline V gene. Trimming at V came to 7 bases and at J to 7 bases, leaving 3 bases not matched to a gene. CDR3 length: 11 amino acids. The chain's CDR3 is CSGDRDGELFF. The DNA for the CDR3 is TGCAGCGGCGACAGGGACGGGGAGCTGTTTTTT.

In its sample, this clonotype was seen many times. The chain has TRBV2 and TRBJ1-3, with no clear D. Germline CDR1 is SNHLY and CDR2 is FYNNEI. The CDR3 is 14 amino acids. V lost 8 bases, J lost 0 bases, and 11 bases lay in between. The DNA for the CDR3 is TGTGCCAGCGTCTCGGGGAGCTCTGGAAACACCATATATTTT. Protein product: CASVSGSSGNTIYF. Supplemented by reference TRBV2 and TRBJ1-3, the full variable domain reads EPEVTQTPSHQVTQMGQEVILRCVPISNHLYFYWYRQILGQKVEFLVSFYNNEISEKSEIFDDQFSVERPDGSNFTLKIRSTKLEDSAMYFCASVSGSSGNTIYFGEGSWLTVV.

This chain connects TRBV7-3 to TRBJ2-5; D perhaps matches TRBD2 (6 bases). The V and J ends lost 1 base and 1 base respectively, with 10 bases between them. The CDR3 extends over 15 amino acids. Per the germline V gene, CDR1 is SGHTA and CDR2 is FQGTGA. The CDR3 reads CASSLKVGGQETQYF. CDR3 DNA sequence: TGTGCCAGCAGCTTAAAGGTCGGGGGCCAAGAGACCCAGTACTTC.

The chain uses TRBV15 and TRBJ2-5, with 10 nucleotides matching TRBD2. This CDR3 has 17 amino acids. J was trimmed by 4 bases and V by 1 base; bases with no gene match: 9. CDR1 is LNHNV, CDR2 YYDKDF, per germline (reference sequence). CDR3 sequence: CATSRGYSGGQGETQYF. The CDR3 DNA reads TGTGCCACCAGCAGAGGATATAGCGGGGGGCAGGGAGAGACCCAGTACTTC.

This clonotype was observed at least ten times. The chain is built from TRBV12-3 or TRBV12-4 and TRBJ1-1, with D possibly matching TRBD1 (5 bases). Between the trimmed V and J ends, which lost 8 bases and 4 bases, there was a span of 14 bases. The CDR3 loop spans 13 amino acids. The CDR3 DNA is TGTGCCAGCGGGCAGGGCGTGGGCACTGAAGCTTTCTTT. This sequence encodes CASGQGVGTEAFF.

The V call is TRBV19, the J call TRBJ1-5, with TRBD1 matching over 7 bases. The CDR3 extends over 13 amino acids. Looked up from germline, CDR1 is LNHDA and CDR2 is SQIVND (reference sequence). V lost 3 bases and J lost 7; bases outside the gene matches: 3. CDR3 coding DNA: TGTGCCAGTAGTATTAGCAGGGGGCAGCCCCAGCATTTT. It yields the protein CASSISRGQPQHF.

There are many counts of this clonotype. The chain is built from TRBV18 and TRBJ1-1; 7 positions agree with TRBD1. There are 16 residues in the CDR3. With V trimmed by 6 bases and J by 2 bases, 12 bases remained unmatched. The germline gives CDR1 KGHSH, CDR2 LQKENI. In nucleotides, the CDR3 is TGTGCCAGCTCGCGCTCGACAGGGCGTGGAAACACTGAAGCTTTCTTT. It codes for CASSRSTGRGNTEAFF. Complete variable domain (other parts from reference TRBV18 and TRBJ1-1): NAGVMQNPRHLVRRRGQEARLRCSPMKGHSHVYWYRQLPEEGLKFMVYLQKENIIDESGMPKERFSAEFPKEGPSILRIQQVVRGDSAAYFCASSRSTGRGNTEAFFGQGTRLTVV.

V is TRBV4-2 and J is TRBJ1-2, with D perhaps TRBD1 (5 bases). The CDR3 runs to 14 residues. Trimming stripped 0 bases from V and 7 bases from J, with 12 bases between. Germline V gene lookup returns CDR1 LGHNA and CDR2 YNFKEQ. CDR3 DNA: TGTGCCAGCAGCCAAGATGGCAGGGCACCTGGCTACACCTTC. Protein sequence: CASSQDGRAPGYTF.